This entry concerns a single TCR beta chain. The target antigen is unknown. Germline V gene sequence: CDR1 SEHNR, CDR2 FQNEAQ (reference sequence). Trimming removed 4 bases at V and 7 bases at J, with 2 bases between. This CDR3 has 9 residues. This record belongs to a study of T cell clones after liver transplantation. Across the whole study: Post-transplant blood was tracked for graft-donor-reactive T cell clones identified in a pre-transplant mixed lymphocyte reaction. Study-level results: Small, mixed patient groups and varying post-transplant times limit these conclusions.

Profiling relied on immunoSEQ multiplex PCR, and the TCRdb table lists in-frame clones only, not all of them. The table includes roughly 55,000 clones, about four fifths detected once. The chain is built from TRBV7-9 and TRBJ2-7, with no clear D. The receptor was isolated from a human donor who received a liver transplant. The starting material was CD4+ T cells from blood, obtained before liver transplant. The DNA for the CDR3 is TGTGCCAGCAGCTCTGAGCAGTACTTC. Amino acids: CASSSEQYF.